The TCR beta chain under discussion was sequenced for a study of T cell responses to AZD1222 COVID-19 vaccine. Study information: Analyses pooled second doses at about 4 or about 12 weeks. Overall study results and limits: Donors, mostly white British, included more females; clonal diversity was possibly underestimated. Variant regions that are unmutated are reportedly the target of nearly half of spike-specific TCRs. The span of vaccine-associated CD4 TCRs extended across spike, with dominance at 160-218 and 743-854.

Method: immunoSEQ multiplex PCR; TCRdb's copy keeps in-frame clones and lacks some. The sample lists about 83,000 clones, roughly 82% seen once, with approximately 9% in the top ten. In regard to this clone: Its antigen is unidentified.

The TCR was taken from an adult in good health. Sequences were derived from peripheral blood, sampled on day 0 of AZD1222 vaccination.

The CDR3 DNA reads TGTGCCAGTAGTATACGTGGGGGGACCCCACCATACGAGCAGTACTTC. Translated: CASSIRGGTPPYEQYF. This chain uses TRBV19 with TRBJ2-7; weak D call: TRBD2 (6 bases). Trimming pared 2 bases from V and 4 bases from J, leaving 18 bases between. Germline V gives CDR1 LNHDA, CDR2 SQIVND (reference sequence). The CDR3 runs 16 residues.